Sequencing of this T cell receptor (beta chain) was carried out in a study of OX40 agonist ivuxolimab in advanced cancers. Libraries were prepared by immunoSEQ multiplex PCR; TCRdb keeps only in-frame clonotypes and omits some of them. The data contain tens of thousands of clones, roughly 90% of them singletons. The CDR3 spans 14 residues. CDR1 is WNHNN, CDR2 SYGVQD, per germline (reference sequence). J gave up 5 bases and V 3 bases, and 4 bases lay outside the gene matches. This TCR was sampled from an adult with an advanced solid tumor such as melanoma, head and neck, liver or kidney cancer. The material was CD4+ or CD8+ T cells sorted from blood, obtained in a trial of the OX40 agonist ivuxolimab. The chain recombines TRBV10-1 with TRBJ2-7; TRBD1 agrees at 10 bases. CDR3 in amino acids: CASSDRGTGDEQYF. The CDR3, as DNA: TGCGCCAGCAGTGATCGCGGGACAGGGGACGAGCAGTACTTC.